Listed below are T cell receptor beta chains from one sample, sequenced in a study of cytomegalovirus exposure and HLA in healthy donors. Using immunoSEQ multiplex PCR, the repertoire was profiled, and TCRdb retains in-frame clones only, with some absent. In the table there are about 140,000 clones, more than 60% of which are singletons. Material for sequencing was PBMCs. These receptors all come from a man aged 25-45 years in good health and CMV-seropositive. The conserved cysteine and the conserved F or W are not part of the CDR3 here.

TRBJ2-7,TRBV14,ASSQGSTRSYEQY
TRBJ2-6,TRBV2,ASSEVAFNVLT
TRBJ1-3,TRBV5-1,ASSGGDSGNTIY
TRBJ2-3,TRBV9,ASTGTDTQY
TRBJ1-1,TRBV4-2,ASSFTQGNTEAF
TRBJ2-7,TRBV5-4,ASSFTSGRSYEQY
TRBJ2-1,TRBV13,ASSPYGRWVSNEQF
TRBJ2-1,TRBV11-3,ASTGQGNHNEQF
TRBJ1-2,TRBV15,ATSRPGTETNYGYT
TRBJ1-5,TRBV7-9,ASSSGGGPQPQH
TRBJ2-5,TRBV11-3,ASSLGWRGETQY
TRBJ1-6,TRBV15,ATSSRQGNSPLH
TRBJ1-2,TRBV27,ASRTGDQNGYT
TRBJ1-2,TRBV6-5,ASSYSSREDGYT
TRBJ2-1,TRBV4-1,ASSQVGSIPYNEQF
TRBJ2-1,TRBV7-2,ASRWGGISSSYNEQF
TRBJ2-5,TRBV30,AWSVSSVETQY
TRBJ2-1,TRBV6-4,ASSEETSDYNEQF
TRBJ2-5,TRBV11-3,ASSSSYYQGWETQY
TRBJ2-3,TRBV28,ASSQPGSSTGTQY
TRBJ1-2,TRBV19,ASRATGGYGYT
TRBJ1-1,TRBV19,ASDRANTEAF
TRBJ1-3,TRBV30,AWTGQTPNTIY
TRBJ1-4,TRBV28,ASRFATNEKLF
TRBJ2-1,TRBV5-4,ASSLAGGIPPYNEQF
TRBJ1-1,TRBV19,ASSIWAGVMNTEAF
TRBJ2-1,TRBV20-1,SAEGYNEQF
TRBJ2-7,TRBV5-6,ASSSAPGQGPYGQY
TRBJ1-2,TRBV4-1,ASSQDPGTGYGYT
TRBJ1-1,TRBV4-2,ASSQTGLNTEAF
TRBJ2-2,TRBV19,ASGGRGGSGELF
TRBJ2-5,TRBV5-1,ASSWVGRDQETQY
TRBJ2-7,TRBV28,ASSLWGLPYEQY
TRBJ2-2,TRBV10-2,ASSVRTDTGELF
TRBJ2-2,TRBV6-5,ASGRDYENPGELF
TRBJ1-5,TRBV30,AWSVQGAVWGNQPQH
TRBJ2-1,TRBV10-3,AARPGGEIHEQF
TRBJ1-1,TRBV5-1,ASSTGTGGGTEAF
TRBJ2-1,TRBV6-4,ASSDSSGNEQF
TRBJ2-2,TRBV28,ASSPPPGIPTGELF
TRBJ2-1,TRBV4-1,ASSQDILRGEQF
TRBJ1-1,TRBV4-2,ASGQAFGGARGTEAF
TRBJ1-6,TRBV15,ATSRDRQINSPLH
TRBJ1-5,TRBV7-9,ASSRGAGNQPQH
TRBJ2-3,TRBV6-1,ASSEFSARTDTQY
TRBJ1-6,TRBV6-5,ASSKDRYSPLH
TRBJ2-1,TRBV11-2,ASSLVASGRARAFEQF
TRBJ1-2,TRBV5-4,ASSPSGTGGYGYT